Sequencing of this T cell receptor beta chain was carried out in a study of blood T cell repertoires in COVID-19. For the study at large: Collection of acute and convalescent COVID-19 samples took place in the United States, Italy and Spain.

Those enrolled, adults aged roughly 18 to 95 years, came from around 24 US areas. Donors in Cohort 3 who had recovered were those with two negative PCRs, healthcare professional clearance, or resolution of their symptoms. TCRdb's table, derived via immunoSEQ multiplex PCR, lists solely in-frame clones and lacks some. The sample lists fewer than 200,000 clones; approximately 85% were seen once. The V gene's germline CDR1 is SGHDN and CDR2 FVKESK. With 0 bases clipped from V and 4 bases from J, the junction kept 16 bases outside the gene matches. The CDR3 loop spans 20 amino acids. This TCR derives from a woman younger than 35 who had recovered from COVID-19. The chain employs TRBV14 and TRBJ2-2; 8 bases map to TRBD2. The sequencing sample was made of PBMCs or T cells enriched from blood (not recorded which). The chain's CDR3 is CASSQDLIAGPSSSTGELFF. DNA of the CDR3: TGTGCCAGCAGCCAAGACCTCATAGCGGGGCCCAGCAGCAGCACCGGGGAGCTGTTTTTT.